The following is a TCR beta chain sequence with its context. Its antigen remains unidentified. Stimulation used approximately 9.1 ug/mL lysate from CMV-infected fibroblasts. Memory cells lacking CD40L and CD69 with high CD45RO were sorted. The data stem from a study of persistence of HIV-infected CD4 T cells. Study context: CD4+ T cells responding to CMV or HIV-1 Gag were isolated.

Points from the study as a whole: Antigen-responding cells were enriched for degenerate expanded CDR3beta sequences.

This was the immunoSEQ version 4 assay in survey mode. The table came from immunoSEQ multiplex PCR; TCRdb's copy has only in-frame clones and leaves some out. The profile shows 46,000 or so clones, about 80% of them singletons. This TCR came from an adult man with HIV who was CMV-seropositive. The sample was CD4+ T cells sorted from PBMCs after approximately 19-hour stimulation, taken from a patient who received antiretroviral therapy.

The CDR3 spells CASMMDRAGELFF. CDR3 nucleotide sequence: TGCGCCAGCATGATGGACAGGGCCGGGGAGCTGTTTTTT. This chain joins TRBV5-1 and TRBJ2-2, with 8 positions matching TRBD1. Trimming at V came to 6 bases and at J to 6 bases, leaving 4 bases not matched to a gene. The germline gives CDR1 SGHRS, CDR2 YFSETQ. This CDR3 is 13 amino acids long.